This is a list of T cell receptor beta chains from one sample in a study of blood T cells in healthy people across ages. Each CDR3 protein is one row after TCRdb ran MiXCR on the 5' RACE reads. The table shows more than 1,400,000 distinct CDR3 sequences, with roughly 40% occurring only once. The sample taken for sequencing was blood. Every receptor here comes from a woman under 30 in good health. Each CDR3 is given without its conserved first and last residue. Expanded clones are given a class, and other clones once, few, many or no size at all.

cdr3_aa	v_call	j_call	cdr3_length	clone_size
ASSQDQNTEAF	TRBV12-3/TRBV12-4	TRBJ1-1	11	many
ASTPPGRYDTQY	TRBV12-3/TRBV12-4	TRBJ2-3	12	.
SALEGNYNSPLH	TRBV29-1	TRBJ1-6	12	.
ASSPLGTEEYNEQF	TRBV6-2/TRBV6-3	TRBJ2-1	14	few
RGTGSEAF	TRBV20-1	TRBJ1-1	8	few
ASSRQGENQPQH	TRBV7-2	TRBJ1-5	12	.
AINPGSVLAGGEQF	TRBV10-3	TRBJ2-1	14	.
ASREAGGYEQY	TRBV6-1	TRBJ2-7	11	.
ATRGGTPRSEQY	TRBV6-5	TRBJ2-7	12	.
ASSEEPAGKETQY	TRBV2	TRBJ2-5	13	.
ASDVRGFNQPQH	TRBV19	TRBJ1-5	12	.
ASSKTATTDTQY	TRBV4-1	TRBJ2-3	12	many
ASSRTMDKSYGYT	TRBV3-1	TRBJ1-2	13	.
ASSQVQTGKLSEQY	TRBV3-1	TRBJ2-7	14	.
SVLGVTDTEAF	TRBV29-1	TRBJ1-1	11	few
ATKGLLAADRDTQY	TRBV25-1	TRBJ2-3	14	.
ASSEGASGSALYNEQF	TRBV9	TRBJ2-1	16	.
SARNGGKETQY	TRBV20-1	TRBJ2-5	11	.
ASGRGIEQF	TRBV25-1	TRBJ2-1	9	few
ASSAGQVPNEKLF	TRBV18	TRBJ1-4	13	.
ASSEGQALGYT	TRBV2	TRBJ1-2	11	.
TIRTGTGSNEQF	TRBV10-3	TRBJ2-1	12	.
ASSGTGREQY	TRBV3-1	.	10	.
ASRMGSYEQY	TRBV12-3/TRBV12-4	TRBJ2-7	10	.
ASSVDPTGNTEAF	TRBV5-5	TRBJ1-1	13	few
ASSQESVYYGYT	TRBV3-1	TRBJ1-2	12	.
ASSQQQGVLEQF	TRBV4-1	TRBJ2-1	12	.
ASTQSGGRHTEAF	TRBV3-1	TRBJ1-1	13	few
SARRDIFYGYT	TRBV20-1	TRBJ1-2	11	.
ARHANTGELF	TRBV2	TRBJ2-2	10	.
SAREQGGEQY	TRBV20-1	TRBJ2-7	10	.
ASSPLGLAGGADTQY	TRBV7-7	TRBJ2-3	15	once
ASSPRDNYNYGYT	TRBV18	TRBJ1-2	13	.
ASSPMTTGTDTQY	TRBV18	TRBJ2-3	13	once
ASSPTWGQGTTDTQY	TRBV7-3	TRBJ2-3	15	.
ATKDVSNTEAF	TRBV24-1	TRBJ1-1	11	.
SARAGANQPQH	TRBV20-1	TRBJ1-5	11	.